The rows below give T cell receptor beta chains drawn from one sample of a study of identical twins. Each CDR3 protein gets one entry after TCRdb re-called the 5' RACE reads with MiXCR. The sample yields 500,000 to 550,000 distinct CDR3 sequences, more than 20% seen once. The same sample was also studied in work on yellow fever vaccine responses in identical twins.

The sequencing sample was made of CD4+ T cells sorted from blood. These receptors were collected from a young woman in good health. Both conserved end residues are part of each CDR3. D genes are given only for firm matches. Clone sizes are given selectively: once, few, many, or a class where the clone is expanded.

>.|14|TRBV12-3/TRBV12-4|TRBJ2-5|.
CASSLGAPAETQYF
TGTGCCAGCAGTTTAGGTGCGCCGGCGGAGACCCAGTACTTC
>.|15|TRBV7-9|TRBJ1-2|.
CASSLVDGAGYGYTF
TGTGCCAGCAGCTTAGTAGACGGAGCAGGGTACGGCTACACCTTC
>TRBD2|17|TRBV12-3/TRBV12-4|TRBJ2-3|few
CASIPSGRTFSTDTQYF
TGTGCCAGCATCCCTAGCGGGAGGACCTTTAGCACAGATACGCAGTATTTT
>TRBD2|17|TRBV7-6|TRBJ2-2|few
CASSLTGTSGNTGELFF
TGTGCCAGCAGCCTGACCGGGACTAGCGGGAACACCGGGGAGCTGTTTTTT
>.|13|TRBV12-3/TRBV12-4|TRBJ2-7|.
CASSQATGYEQYF
TGTGCCAGCAGTCAGGCGACAGGCTACGAGCAGTACTTC
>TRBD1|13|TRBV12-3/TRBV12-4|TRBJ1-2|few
CASGTGSAYGYTF
TGTGCCAGCGGGACAGGGTCGGCCTATGGCTACACCTTC
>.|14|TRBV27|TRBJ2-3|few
CASSFGGPTDTQYF
TGTGCCAGCAGTTTTGGGGGACCCACAGATACGCAGTATTTT
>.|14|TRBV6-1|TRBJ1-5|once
CASSDAARGQPQHF
TGTGCCAGCAGTGACGCTGCGAGGGGGCAGCCCCAGCATTTT
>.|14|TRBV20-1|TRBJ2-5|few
CSANGGGRQETQYF
TGCAGTGCCAACGGAGGGGGGAGGCAAGAGACCCAGTACTTC
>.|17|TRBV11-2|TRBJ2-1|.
CASSLWGGSSSYNEQFF
TGTGCCAGCAGCCTATGGGGAGGTTCTTCCTCCTACAATGAGCAGTTCTTC
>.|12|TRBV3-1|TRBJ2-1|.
CASSQGRGKEVF
TGTGCCAGCAGCCAAGGACGTGGGAAGGAAGTCTTC
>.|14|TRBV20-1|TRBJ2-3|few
CSARDPKGADTQYF
TGCAGTGCTAGAGATCCCAAGGGTGCAGATACGCAGTATTTT
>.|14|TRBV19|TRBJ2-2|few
CASSTGTNTGELFF
TGTGCCAGTAGTACCGGGACAAACACCGGGGAGCTGTTTTTT
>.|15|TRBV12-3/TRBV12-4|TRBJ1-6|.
CASSPGTDEYSPLHF
TGTGCCAGCAGTCCCGGGACGGACGAATATTCACCCCTCCACTTT
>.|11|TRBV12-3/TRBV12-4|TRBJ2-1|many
CASSLWNEQFF
TGTGCCAGCAGTTTGTGGAATGAGCAGTTCTTC
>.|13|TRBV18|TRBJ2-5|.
CASSPPQGQTQYF
TGTGCCAGCTCACCACCGCAGGGGCAGACCCAGTACTTC
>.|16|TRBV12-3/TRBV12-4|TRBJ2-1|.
CASSSTRPIRDNEQFF
TGTGCCAGCAGTTCCACTAGGCCTATCCGGGACAATGAGCAGTTCTTC
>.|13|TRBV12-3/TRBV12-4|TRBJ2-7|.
CASSLGRDYEQYF
TGTGCCAGCAGTTTAGGCAGGGATTACGAGCAGTACTTC
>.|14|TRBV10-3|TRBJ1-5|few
CAISDMGGNQPQHF
TGTGCCATCAGTGACATGGGTGGCAATCAGCCCCAGCATTTT
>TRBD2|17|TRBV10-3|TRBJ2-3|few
CAISESRSGSIGDTQYF
TGTGCCATCAGTGAGTCTCGTAGCGGGAGTATCGGAGATACGCAGTATTTT
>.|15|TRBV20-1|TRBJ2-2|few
CSARVGGPGTGELFF
TGCAGTGCTAGAGTTGGGGGCCCGGGGACCGGGGAGCTGTTTTTT
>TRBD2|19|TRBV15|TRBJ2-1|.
CATSKGTSGRIGSYNEQFF
TGTGCCACCAGCAAAGGGACTAGCGGGAGGATAGGATCCTACAATGAGCAGTTCTTC
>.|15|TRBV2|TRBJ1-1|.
CASSEGKQGNTEAFF
TGTGCCAGCAGTGAAGGGAAGCAGGGGAACACTGAAGCTTTCTTT
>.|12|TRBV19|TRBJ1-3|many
CASRAFGNTIYF
TGTGCCAGCCGGGCCTTTGGAAACACCATATATTTT
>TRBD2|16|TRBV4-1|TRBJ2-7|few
CASSQDPLAGAYEQYF
TGCGCCAGCAGCCAAGACCCCCTAGCGGGGGCATACGAGCAGTACTTC
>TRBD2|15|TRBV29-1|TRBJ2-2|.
CSVIATGGRTGELFF
TGCAGCGTTATTGCGACGGGGGGGCGCACCGGGGAGCTGTTTTTT
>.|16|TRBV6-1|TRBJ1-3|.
CASTTAGSSGGNTIYF
TGTGCCAGCACCACGGCCGGTTCCTCGGGTGGAAACACCATATATTTT
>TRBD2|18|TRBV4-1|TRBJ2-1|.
CASSQGLAGVPSYNEQFF
TGCGCCAGCAGCCAAGGGCTAGCGGGGGTGCCCTCCTACAATGAGCAGTTCTTC
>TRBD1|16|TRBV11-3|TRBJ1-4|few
CASSRTWTGSNEKLFF
TGTGCCAGCAGCAGAACGTGGACAGGGAGTAATGAAAAACTGTTTTTT
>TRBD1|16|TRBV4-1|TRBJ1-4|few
CASSLDQTGLGEKLFF
TGCGCCAGCAGCCTTGACCAGACAGGGTTGGGTGAAAAACTGTTTTTT
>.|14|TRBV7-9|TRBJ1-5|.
CASSSQAGNQPQHF
TGTGCCAGCAGTTCACAGGCTGGCAATCAGCCCCAGCATTTT
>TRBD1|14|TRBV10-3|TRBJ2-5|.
CATTKQGSGETQYF
TGTGCCACTACCAAACAGGGGTCGGGGGAGACCCAGTACTTC
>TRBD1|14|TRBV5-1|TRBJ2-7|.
CASSPGDRVGEQYF
TGCGCCAGCAGCCCAGGGGACAGGGTTGGGGAGCAGTACTTC
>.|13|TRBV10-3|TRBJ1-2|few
CAILREANYGYTF
TGTGCCATCTTGCGGGAGGCTAACTATGGCTACACCTTC
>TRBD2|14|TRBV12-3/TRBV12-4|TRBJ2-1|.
CASRNRTSGNEQFF
TGTGCCAGCAGAAACCGGACTAGCGGCAATGAGCAGTTCTTC
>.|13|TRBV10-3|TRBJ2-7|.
CATRQGGSYEQYF
TGTGCCACCAGACAGGGAGGCTCCTACGAGCAGTACTTC
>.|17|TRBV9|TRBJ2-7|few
CASSVGVGTGPSYEQYF
TGTGCCAGCAGCGTAGGTGTGGGGACGGGACCCTCCTACGAGCAGTACTTC
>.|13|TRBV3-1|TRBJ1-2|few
CASSPLISEGYTF
TGTGCCAGCAGCCCCCTCATCTCCGAAGGCTACACCTTC
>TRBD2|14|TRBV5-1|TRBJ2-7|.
CASSFRDYHYEQYF
TGCGCCAGCAGCTTCCGGGACTACCACTACGAGCAGTACTTC
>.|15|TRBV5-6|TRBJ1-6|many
CASSFNLAHNSPLHF
TGTGCCAGCAGCTTTAATCTGGCCCATAATTCACCCCTCCACTTT
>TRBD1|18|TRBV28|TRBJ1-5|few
CASSPAGQGTYSNQPQHF
TGTGCCAGCAGTCCCGCGGGACAGGGGACCTATAGCAATCAGCCCCAGCATTTT
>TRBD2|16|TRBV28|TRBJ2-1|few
CASSPHRVGGSNEQFF
TGTGCCAGCAGCCCCCACCGGGTGGGAGGGAGCAATGAGCAGTTCTTC
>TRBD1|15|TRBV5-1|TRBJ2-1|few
CASSQVAGGIHEQFF
TGCGCCAGCAGCCAAGTTGCAGGGGGCATCCATGAGCAGTTCTTC
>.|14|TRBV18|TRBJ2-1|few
CASLKDSSYNEQFF
TGTGCCAGCTTGAAAGACAGCTCCTACAATGAGCAGTTCTTC
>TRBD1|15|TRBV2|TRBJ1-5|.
CASSSGTAGNQPQHF
TGTGCCAGCAGTTCCGGGACAGCGGGCAATCAGCCCCAGCATTTT
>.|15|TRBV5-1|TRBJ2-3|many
CASSLGTPSTDTQYF
TGCGCCAGCAGCTTGGGCACACCTAGCACAGATACGCAGTATTTT
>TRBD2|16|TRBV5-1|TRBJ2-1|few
CASSLVGLAPYNEQFF
TGCGCCAGCAGCTTGGTGGGACTAGCTCCCTACAATGAGCAGTTCTTC
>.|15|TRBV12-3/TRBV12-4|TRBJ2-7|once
CASTPGGAGSYEQYF
TGTGCCAGCACCCCCGGGGGCGCTGGCTCCTACGAGCAGTACTTC
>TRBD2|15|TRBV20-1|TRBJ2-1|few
CSARITSGRFNEQFF
TGCAGTGCTAGGATAACTAGCGGGAGGTTCAATGAGCAGTTCTTC
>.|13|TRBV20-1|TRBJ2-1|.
CSASDWQSNEQFF
TGCAGTGCCTCGGACTGGCAATCCAATGAGCAGTTCTTC
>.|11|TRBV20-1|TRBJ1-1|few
CSARDTPWGFF
TGCAGTGCTAGAGATACCCCCTGGGGTTTCTTT
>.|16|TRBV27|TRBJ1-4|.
CASSLVGGPTNEKLFF
TGTGCCAGCAGTTTAGTTGGGGGCCCCACTAATGAAAAACTGTTTTTT